The clone carrying this T cell receptor (beta chain) was recorded once. Antigen specificity is unknown. These data are taken from a study of cytomegalovirus exposure and HLA in healthy donors. Study outcomes and limitations: The study designated over 150 TCR beta chains cytomegalovirus-associated. Evidence from a later analysis indicated that most CMV-associated TCR beta chains looked HLA-restricted. An ancestry cluster, one associated with Asian ancestry, reportedly showed fewer N-insertions than the approximately 660-donor mean in a later analysis. Accounts indicate the classifier identified cytomegalovirus status with strong specificity and sensitivity.

A multiplex PCR was run with 60 Vbeta primers and 13 Jbeta primers. Method: immunoSEQ multiplex PCR; TCRdb's copy keeps in-frame clones and lacks some. This table holds some 100,000 clones, around 84% found once. The CDR3 covers 12 residues. Germline loops: CDR1 MNHNS, CDR2 SASEGT. J gave up 6 bases and V 3 bases, and 2 bases lay outside the gene matches. This clonotype originated in a woman aged 40 to 50 in good health and CMV-seropositive. This chain joins TRBV6-1 and TRBJ2-7; 7 nucleotides match TRBD1. Sequencing used PBMCs. The DNA of the CDR3 is TGTGCCAGCAGTGAGCAGGGGGTCGAGCAGTACTTC. It codes for CASSEQGVEQYF.